This passage covers 3 T cell receptor beta chains from one sample sequenced in a study of identical twins. Via MiXCR, TCRdb re-called the 5' RACE reads, giving one row per CDR3 protein. The sample includes about 500,000 distinct CDR3 sequences, 14% of them seen just once. Separately, the same data were catalogued under a study of yellow fever vaccine responses in identical twins.

The sequenced sample consisted of CD4+ T cells sorted from blood. These receptors came from a young woman in good health.

V usage is TRBV28 and J usage is TRBJ1-2, with no clear D. There are 15 residues in the CDR3. Germline lookup yields CDR1 MDHEN and CDR2 SYDVKM. V lost 8 bases, J lost 4 bases, and 20 bases lay in between. The CDR3, as DNA: TGTGCCAGCTTGGCTCAGGACGCCTTTGGCTATGGCTACACCTTC. Its translation: CASLAQDAFGYGYTF.

This clonotype has a count of ten or more. The chain recombines TRBV12-3 or TRBV12-4 with TRBJ2-5; D unclear. V was trimmed by 3 bases and J by 1 base, leaving 9 bases between them. There are 14 residues in the CDR3. The CDR3 DNA reads TGTGCCAGCAGTTTTCGAAAGGGCCAAGAGACCCAGTACTTC. Translating gives CASSFRKGQETQYF.

This clonotype showed up many times. CDR3 in amino acids: CSVLAYYTDTQYF. CDR3 bases: TGCAGTGTGTTGGCTTACTACACAGATACGCAGTATTTT. J is TRBJ2-3 and V is TRBV20-1; D is undetermined. CDR3 size: 13 residues. Trimming removed 7 bases at V and 2 bases at J, with 13 bases between. From germline, CDR1 is DFQATT and CDR2 SNEGSKA (reference sequence).